Listed below are T cell receptor beta chains from one sample, sequenced in a study of shared clonotypes between healthy human individuals. Profiling relied on immunoSEQ multiplex PCR, and the TCRdb table lists in-frame clones only, not all of them. This sample carries hundreds of thousands of clones, about 96% of them seen once, and the ten largest clones take 0.11%. The sequenced sample was naive CD8+ T cells sorted from blood. These receptors originate from a woman aged 25 to 39 in good health. Each CDR3 is given with its conserved first and last residue. D genes are given only for firm matches. Some rows have no size entry. The others give once, few or many, or a class for an expanded clone.

V gene	D gene	J gene	clone size	CDR3 DNA	CDR3 protein
TRBV13	TRBD2	TRBJ2-5	.	TGTGCCAGCAGCTCAATGGGACTAGAAGAGACCCAGTACTTC	CASSSMGLEETQYF
TRBV30	.	TRBJ1-1	.	TGTGCCTGGAGTTCAGGGGTCAGTGGAGGGACTGAAGCTTTCTTT	CAWSSGVSGGTEAFF
TRBV27	.	TRBJ2-1	.	TGTGCCAGCAGTCAAAGACCGAGCGAGTACAATGAGCAGTTCTTC	CASSQRPSEYNEQFF
TRBV27	TRBD2	TRBJ2-1	.	TGTGCCAGCAGTTTGTCTAGCGGGAAATACAATGAGCAGTTCTTC	CASSLSSGKYNEQFF
TRBV18	.	TRBJ2-1	.	TGTGCCAGCTCACCCGTAATCTACAATGAGCAGTTCTTC	CASSPVIYNEQFF
TRBV5-5	TRBD2	TRBJ2-1	.	TGTGCCAGCAGACCATGGGAGGGCGGATCAGGGGAGCAGTTCTTC	CASRPWEGGSGEQFF
TRBV6-1	.	TRBJ1-5	.	TGTGCCAGCAGTGGACCCCCGGGGGTACACAGCAATCAGCCCCAGCATTTT	CASSGPPGVHSNQPQHF
TRBV4-2	TRBD2	TRBJ2-1	.	TGTGCCAGCAGCCAGACAGGACTAGCGGGAGATTATGCCTACAATGAGCAGTTCTTC	CASSQTGLAGDYAYNEQFF
TRBV5-6	TRBD1	TRBJ1-2	once	TGTGCCAGCAGCCCGTCGACAGGGATTGGTGGCTACACCTTC	CASSPSTGIGGYTF
TRBV2	.	TRBJ2-2	.	TGTGCCAGCAGTGAAGTTTCCCCTGGTGGGGAGCTGTTTTTT	CASSEVSPGGELFF
TRBV27	.	TRBJ1-1	.	TGTGCCAGCAGTCGAACAGGCACGAACACTGAAGCTTTCTTT	CASSRTGTNTEAFF
TRBV28	TRBD1	TRBJ1-4	once	TGTGCCAGCAGTATGACAGGGGGGGATGAAAAACTGTTTTTT	CASSMTGGDEKLFF
TRBV7-9	.	TRBJ2-3	.	TGTGCCAGCAGCTTATGGGGACTGGTGACAGATACGCAGTATTTT	CASSLWGLVTDTQYF
TRBV28	TRBD2	TRBJ2-1	.	TGTGCCAGCAGGTCTAGCGGGAGGCTTGAGCAGTTCTTC	CASRSSGRLEQFF
TRBV2	.	TRBJ2-1	.	TGTGCCAGCAATCTTGCGGGATCGGGTACTAATGAGCAGTTCTTC	CASNLAGSGTNEQFF
TRBV10-3	.	TRBJ2-1	once	TGTGCCATCAGTGAGTCCGAACGGGACGCCCGCTCCTACAATGAGCAGTTCTTC	CAISESERDARSYNEQFF
TRBV5-1	.	TRBJ2-1	.	TGCGCCAGCAGGCCAACCTCTCCGGGCTTGGATGAGCAGTTCTTC	CASRPTSPGLDEQFF
TRBV9	TRBD2	TRBJ2-7	.	TGTGCCAGCAGCGTAGGCGGGGGAAACTCCTACGAGCAGTACTTC	CASSVGGGNSYEQYF
TRBV27	.	TRBJ1-1	.	TGTGCCAGCAGTTTATCGGCGGGAATGAACACTGAAGCTTTCTTT	CASSLSAGMNTEAFF
TRBV11-2	.	TRBJ1-5	.	TGTGCCAGCAGCTTAGATTTGGGGTGGGGTCAGCCCCAGCATTTT	CASSLDLGWGQPQHF
TRBV28	.	TRBJ1-4	.	TGTGCCAGCAGTTTCCGGGACACTAATGAAAAACTGTTTTTT	CASSFRDTNEKLFF
TRBV29-1	.	TRBJ1-2	.	TGCAGCGTTGATTTGGGGACTAACTATGGCTACACCTTC	CSVDLGTNYGYTF
TRBV13	.	TRBJ2-6	.	TGTGCCAGCAGCTTAGGGACAGTAGGGGCTGGGGCCAACGTCCTGACTTTC	CASSLGTVGAGANVLTF
TRBV7-9	.	TRBJ1-2	.	TGTGCCAGCAGCCCGGATGGGCATGGTGACTATGGCTACACCTTC	CASSPDGHGDYGYTF
TRBV4-1	.	TRBJ2-2	.	TGCGCCAGCAGCCTCCCAGCGGCCGGGGAGCTGTTTTTT	CASSLPAAGELFF
TRBV28	.	TRBJ2-1	.	TGTGCCAGCAGTCCCTCTACGGAGTACTCCTACAATGAGCAGTTCTTC	CASSPSTEYSYNEQFF
TRBV28	TRBD1	TRBJ2-7	.	TGTGCCAGCAGTTTATCCCTCGGACAGGTCAGCTCCTACGAGCAGTACTTC	CASSLSLGQVSSYEQYF
TRBV5-4	TRBD1	TRBJ1-2	few	TGTGCCAGCAGCTCAAACTTCCGGGACAGGGCCGATGGCTACACCTTC	CASSSNFRDRADGYTF
TRBV9	.	TRBJ2-7	.	TGTGCCAGCAGCCCGGGTGGGGGACGAAACTACGAGCAGTACTTC	CASSPGGGRNYEQYF
TRBV5-4	.	TRBJ2-5	.	TGTGCCAGCAGCTTGCCGGAAGAGACCCAGTACTTC	CASSLPEETQYF
TRBV27	.	TRBJ2-7	.	TGTGCCAGCAGTTTAGACAGGAATATATTCTACGAGCAGTACTTC	CASSLDRNIFYEQYF
TRBV28	.	TRBJ2-7	.	TGTGCCAGCAGTCCTCTTTCTTGGGAGCAGTACTTC	CASSPLSWEQYF
TRBV19	TRBD2	TRBJ2-1	.	TGTGCCAGTAGTATAGATGGTGGGAGGGCTGGAGAGCAGTTCTTC	CASSIDGGRAGEQFF
TRBV5-1	.	TRBJ2-5	once	TGCGCCAGCAGCTTTGGATCTAAAGAGACCCAGTACTTC	CASSFGSKETQYF
TRBV6-6	.	TRBJ1-5	.	TGTGCCAGCAGTTACAAAGGCAGGGGCGATCAGCCCCAGCATTTT	CASSYKGRGDQPQHF
TRBV6-1	TRBD2	TRBJ2-3	.	TGTGCCAGCACGATGGCTAGCGGGAGCACAGATACGCAGTATTTT	CASTMASGSTDTQYF
TRBV9	.	TRBJ2-1	.	TGTGCCAGCAGCCCTGGGGCAGGAGCCTACAATGAGCAGTTCTTC	CASSPGAGAYNEQFF
TRBV27	TRBD2	TRBJ2-1	.	TGTGCCAGCAGTCAAGGGACTAGCGGGAGGAGGAATGAGCAGTTCTTC	CASSQGTSGRRNEQFF
TRBV27	.	TRBJ1-2	.	TGTGCCAGCAGTTATGCTACGGGGAACTATGGCTACACCTTC	CASSYATGNYGYTF
TRBV27	.	TRBJ1-2	.	TGTGCCAGCAGTCGAGGGGGAGGCGACTATGGCTACACCTTC	CASSRGGGDYGYTF
TRBV11-2	TRBD2	TRBJ2-7	.	TGTGCCAGCGGATCCCATGCCGGGACTAGCCCCTACGAGCAGTACTTC	CASGSHAGTSPYEQYF
TRBV5-8	.	TRBJ2-7	once	TGTGCCAGCAGCTCCCGCAGAACACCCTTAAGGAACGAGCAGTACTTC	CASSSRRTPLRNEQYF
TRBV7-6	.	TRBJ1-1	.	TGTGCCAGCAGCTTAGACCAACCGGGATCGGTTTCTGAAGCTTTCTTT	CASSLDQPGSVSEAFF
TRBV27	TRBD1	TRBJ2-7	.	TGTGCCAGCAGCTCCGGGACAGGGCAATTCGAGCAGTACTTC	CASSSGTGQFEQYF
TRBV6-1	.	TRBJ2-7	.	TGTGCCAGCAGTTGGGACCGTTACGAGCAGTACTTC	CASSWDRYEQYF
TRBV7-9	TRBD2	TRBJ2-7	.	TGTGCCAGCAGCTTAGGAGCGGGAAGCTCCTACGAGCAGTACTTC	CASSLGAGSSYEQYF
TRBV19	.	TRBJ1-2	.	TGTGCCAGTAGTATAGATCTCAGGTCTGGGGTTAACTATGGCTACACCTTC	CASSIDLRSGVNYGYTF